This T cell receptor beta chain originates from a study of blood T cell repertoires in COVID-19. Study in general: From T cells, B-cell-depleted T cells, or PBMCs came the material, which was cDNA or gDNA.

Per the original data handling: Estimates of nucleated cell counts were drawn from the amplification of reference gene primers. Profiling relied on immunoSEQ multiplex PCR, and the TCRdb table lists in-frame clones only, not all of them. The V and J calls and clone size come from that table; D and trimming were worked out from the DNA. The sample has hundreds of thousands of clones; 85% to 90% are singletons. The V segment lost 2 bases and the J segment 9 bases; nucleotides outside the gene matches: 0. This CDR3 comprises 11 residues. Germline lookup yields CDR1 MDHEN and CDR2 SYDVKM. This clone is a singleton in its sample.

Material for sequencing was PBMCs or T cells enriched from blood (not recorded which). The V gene is TRBV28, the J gene TRBJ2-5, with 7 bases aligning to TRBD1. The clonotype originates from a man under 40 who had recovered from COVID-19. As DNA, the CDR3 is TGTGCCAGCAGTTTAAGGGGGCCCCAGTACTTC. This gives the protein CASSLRGPQYF. The entire variable domain, with the rest obtained from reference TRBV28 and TRBJ2-5, is as follows: DVKVTQSSRYLVKRTGEKVFLECVQDMDHENMFWYRQDPGLGLRLIYFSYDVKMKEKGDIPEGYSVSREKKERFSLILESASTNQTSMYLCASSLRGPQYFGPGTRLLVL.